A single sample is the source of the 15 T cell receptor beta chains below, sequenced in a study of cytomegalovirus exposure and HLA in healthy donors. The PCR had 60 Vbeta and 13 Jbeta primers. Repertoires were generated with immunoSEQ multiplex PCR, while TCRdb's copy carries only in-frame clones and drops some. The sample has tens of thousands of clones, just over 75% seen once. The sequencing sample was made of PBMCs. These receptors came from a man aged 50 or older in good health and CMV-seropositive.

The J gene is TRBJ1-4, the V gene TRBV7-2; 7 nucleotides align to TRBD1. The trim removed 4 bases at V and 8 bases at J, leaving 10 bases unmatched. This CDR3 region has 15 residues. Per the germline V gene, CDR1 is SGHTA and CDR2 is FQGNSA. CDR3 sequence: CASSSVTGLREKLFF. The CDR3, as DNA: TGTGCCAGCAGCTCCGTGACAGGGCTGAGAGAAAAACTGTTTTTT. The full variable domain, its missing parts supplied by reference TRBV7-2 and TRBJ1-4, is GAGVSQSPSNKVTEKGKDVELRCDPISGHTALYWYRQSLGQGLEFLIYFQGNSAPDKSGLPSDRFSAERTGGSVSTLTIQRTQQEDSAVYLCASSSVTGLREKLFFGSGTQLSVL.

This clone was found a few times. The chain links TRBV5-6 to TRBJ1-5; D gene unclear. This CDR3 contains 15 residues. The germline gives CDR1 SGHDT, CDR2 YYEEEE. Trimming took off 4 bases at V and 0 bases at J, with 11 bases between the two ends. In nucleotides, the CDR3 is TGTGCCAGCAGCCCTAGTGGGTATAGCAATCAGCCCCAGCATTTT. This translates into CASSPSGYSNQPQHF.

This rearrangement joins TRBV5-1 to TRBJ2-3; 16 bases fit TRBD2. CDR1 SGHRS and CDR2 YFSETQ come from the germline V gene. The CDR3 loop spans 19 amino acids. V was clipped by 3 bases and J by 6 bases; unmatched bases: 13. The CDR3 DNA reads as TGCGCCAGCAGCTCGGGACTAGCGGGAGGGCCATGGGTTGCGGATACGCAGTATTTT. This codes for CASSSGLAGGPWVADTQYF.

The chain carries TRBV29-1 and TRBJ1-4; D is undetermined. CDR1 and CDR2 (germline): SQVTM, ANQGSEA. The V and J ends lost 4 bases and 10 bases respectively, with 16 bases between them. CDR3 length equals 13 residues. The CDR3 spells CSVGAVTAGKLFF. The CDR3 coding sequence is TGCAGCGTTGGTGCAGTAACGGCGGGAAAACTGTTTTTT.

V and J are TRBV7-9 and TRBJ2-1; D is possibly TRBD2 (7 bases). CDR1 and CDR2 (germline): SEHNR, FQNEAQ (reference sequence). Trimming shortened V by 7 bases and J by 9 bases, and 22 bases separated the two germline ends. The CDR3 is 15 residues long. The CDR3 sequence: CASTLSQGRVIEQFF. The CDR3 nucleotides are TGTGCCAGCACCCTGTCCCAGGGGAGGGTCATTGAGCAGTTCTTC.

The chain has TRBV7-3 and TRBJ2-7; D remains ambiguous. V shed 5 bases and J shed 2 bases, with 13 bases lying between them. This CDR3 is 14 amino acids long. Germline loops: CDR1 SGHTA, CDR2 FQGTGA. The CDR3 loop reads CASSPYPGPYEQYF. For the CDR3, the DNA is TGTGCCAGCAGCCCCTATCCAGGCCCCTACGAGCAGTACTTC.

CDR3 in amino acids: CASSRIDRTQETQYF. The CDR3 DNA reads as TGCGCCAGCAGCAGAATAGACAGGACCCAAGAGACCCAGTACTTC. V gene TRBV5-1 combines with J gene TRBJ2-5; D is possibly TRBD1 (6 bases). V lost 4 bases, J lost 1 base, and 14 bases lay in between. Germline assignment: CDR1 SGHRS and CDR2 YFSETQ. The CDR3 is 15 amino acids.

The rearrangement links TRBV19 to TRBJ1-2, with 8 bases aligning to TRBD1. V lost 6 bases and J lost 3; bases outside the gene matches: 18. Germline assignment: CDR1 LNHDA and CDR2 SQIVND (reference sequence). The CDR3 is 18 residues long. The CDR3 region is CASSKRQGSTQVDYGYTF. The CDR3, as DNA: TGTGCCAGTAGCAAGAGACAGGGGAGTACCCAAGTGGACTATGGCTACACCTTC.

This clone has more than one count but fewer than ten. This rearrangement joins TRBV6-6 to TRBJ1-5; D is unresolved. Germline CDR1 and CDR2: MNHNY and SVGAGI (reference sequence). Trimming took 6 bases from V and 5 from J, leaving 11 bases between them. CDR3 length equals 13 residues. Here the CDR3 DNA reads TGTGCCAGCAGCCCAACAGAGTATCAGCCCCAGCATTTT. Translating it yields CASSPTEYQPQHF.

This clone occurred a few times. V and J are TRBV29-1 and TRBJ2-1, with a tentative D call TRBD2 (5 bases). There are 12 residues in the CDR3. The V and J ends lost 3 bases and 7 bases respectively, with 10 bases between them. The germline V gene encodes CDR1 SQVTM and CDR2 ANQGSEA. The CDR3 sequence is CSVDLRENEQFF. CDR3 DNA sequence: TGCAGCGTTGATTTGAGGGAAAATGAGCAGTTCTTC.

A note on this clone: The junction differs from germline at one of its ends, possibly a read error. The V and J genes are TRBV19 and TRBJ2-6, with D perhaps TRBD1 (5 bases). This CDR3 contains 16 residues. CDR1 LNHDA and CDR2 SQIVND come from the germline V gene (reference sequence). CDR3 in amino acids: CASSTGRPSGANGLTF. In DNA form, the CDR3 reads TGTGCCAGTAGTACCGGACGCCCTTCTGGGGCCAACGGCCTGACTTTC. The whole variable domain, filled in from reference TRBV19 and TRBJ2-6, reads DGGITQSPKYLFRKEGQNVTLSCEQNLNHDAMYWYRQDPGQGLRLIYYSQIVNDFQKGDIAEGYSVSREKKESFPLTVTSAQKNPTAFYLCASSTGRPSGANGLTFGAGSRLTVL.

The rearrangement links TRBV30 to TRBJ1-1, with a tentative D call TRBD1 (6 bases). The V and J ends lost 3 bases and 5 bases respectively, with 13 bases between them. The CDR3 spans 13 residues. Germline-derived CDR1 and CDR2 are GTSNPN and SVGIG (reference sequence). CDR3 in amino acids: CAWRKKGGTEAFF. DNA of the CDR3: TGTGCCTGGAGAAAAAAGGGGGGGACTGAAGCTTTCTTT.

The chain joins TRBV4-2 to TRBJ2-1, with 16 bases that match TRBD2. V trimming: 2 bases; J trimming: 7 bases; junction bases outside the gene matches: 5. CDR1 is LGHNA, CDR2 YNFKEQ, per germline. CDR3 size: 17 residues. CDR3 nucleotide sequence: TGTGCCAGCAGCCAAACCCCGGGACTAGCGGGGGGGAATGAGCAGTTCTTC. Residues: CASSQTPGLAGGNEQFF.

Concerning this clone itself: A junction end diverges from the germline sequence, so it may reflect a read error. The genes are TRBV7-9 and TRBJ1-5; 7 positions agree with TRBD1. CDR1 and CDR2 from the germline V gene are SEHNR and FQNEAQ (reference sequence). This CDR3 comprises 14 residues. The CDR3 DNA reads as TGTTCCAGCAGCTCCGACAGGGTGGATCAGCCCCAGCATTTT. It codes for CSSSSDRVDQPQHF.

The chain joins TRBV11-3 to TRBJ2-7, with D possibly TRBD2 on 6 matching bases. Germline-derived CDR1 and CDR2 are SGHNT and YENEEA. The CDR3 has 13 amino acids. Trimming removed 3 bases from V and 4 bases from J, with 10 bases in between. CDR3 in amino acids: CASSLGGKYEQYF. The DNA for the CDR3 is TGTGCCAGCAGCTTGGGCGGGAAGTACGAGCAGTACTTC.